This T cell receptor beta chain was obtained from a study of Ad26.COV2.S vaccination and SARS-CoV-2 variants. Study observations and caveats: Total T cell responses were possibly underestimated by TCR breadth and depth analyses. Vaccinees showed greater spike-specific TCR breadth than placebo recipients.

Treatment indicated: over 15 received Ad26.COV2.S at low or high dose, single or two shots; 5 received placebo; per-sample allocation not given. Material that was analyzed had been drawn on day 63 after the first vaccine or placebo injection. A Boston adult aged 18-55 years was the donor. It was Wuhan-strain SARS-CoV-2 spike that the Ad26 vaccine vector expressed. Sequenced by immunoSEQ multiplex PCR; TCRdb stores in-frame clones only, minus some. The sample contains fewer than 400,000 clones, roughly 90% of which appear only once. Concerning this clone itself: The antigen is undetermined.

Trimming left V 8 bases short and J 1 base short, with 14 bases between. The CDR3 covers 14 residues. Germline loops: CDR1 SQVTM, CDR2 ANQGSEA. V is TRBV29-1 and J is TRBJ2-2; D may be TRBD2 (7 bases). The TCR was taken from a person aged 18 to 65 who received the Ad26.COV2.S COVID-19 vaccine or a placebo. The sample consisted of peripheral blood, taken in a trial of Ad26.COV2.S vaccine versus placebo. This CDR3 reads CSCRGGGNTGELFF. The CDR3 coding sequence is TGCAGCTGCCGGGGAGGGGGGAACACCGGGGAGCTGTTTTTT.